This T cell receptor (beta chain) was found in a study of graft-versus-host responses after intestinal transplantation. Turning to the study itself: The transplants performed in recipients were multivisceral, liver-intestinal, or isolated intestinal. After anti-thymocyte globulin induction, recipients took tacrolimus and steroids for around three years.

A remark on this clone: Its antigen is not identified.

Produced via immunoSEQ multiplex PCR; TCRdb's table is partial and in-frame only. This sample has 75,000 to 100,000 clones; 91% occur once, and the top ten carry roughly 0.17%. The length of the CDR3 is 12 residues. The germline gives CDR1 MNHEY, CDR2 SMNVEV (reference sequence). Losses at the gene ends were 5 bases for V and 4 bases for J; bases not matched to a gene: 1. Study results and caveats: Patients with graft-donor T cell macrochimerism had high graft-versus-host to host-versus-graft clonal ratios in allografts.

The sample here was unstimulated CD4+ T cells sorted from spleen or lymph node cells, taken before transplant. V and J are TRBV27 and TRBJ2-7; TRBD1 matches 8 bases. The receptor was isolated from a human donor who was the organ donor for an intestinal transplant. The CDR3 sequence: CASSNRGYEQYF. DNA for the CDR3: TGTGCCAGCAGTAACAGGGGGTACGAGCAGTACTTC.